This T cell receptor beta chain was observed in a study of blood T cell repertoires in COVID-19. Study as a whole: There were acute and convalescent COVID-19 samples, and they came from the United States, Italy and Spain. Sources were T cells, B-cell-depleted T cells, or PBMCs; the material itself was cDNA or gDNA.

In this sample, this clone turned up once. As processed by the authors: Nucleated cell counts were estimated from reference gene primer amplification. TCRdb's copy holds only in-frame clones and misses some; the assay was immunoSEQ multiplex PCR. For V, J and clone size, that table is used; D and trimming come from the DNA. The table lists approximately 89,000 clones, roughly 78% of them singletons. Per the germline V gene, CDR1 is SNHLY and CDR2 is FYNNEI. V gave up 6 bases and J gave up 4 bases, with 9 bases separating them. The CDR3 spans 12 residues. The source is a woman of 80 years or more with acute or convalescent COVID-19. Sequencing used peripheral blood. This chain uses TRBV2 with TRBJ1-2; D is possibly TRBD1 (5 bases). CDR3 DNA: TGTGCCAGCAGCCCGACAGCCTATGGCTACACCTTC. Its translation: CASSPTAYGYTF.